The following is a T cell receptor beta chain sequence with its context. Sample-barcoded 5' priming and a J-beta primer mix drove a second PCR of about 6 to 12 cycles. TCRdb re-analysed the 5' RACE reads in MiXCR, keeping a single row per CDR3 protein. The repertoire includes some 550,000 distinct CDR3 sequences, more than 45% of them detected once, and around 25% sits in the top ten. The sample is drawn from a study of blood T cells in healthy people across ages. Germline V gene sequence: CDR1 SGHRS, CDR2 YFSETQ. Unmatched junction bases numbered 5, after V lost 4 bases and J lost 2 bases. The CDR3 runs 15 residues.

The chain joins TRBV5-1 to TRBJ2-1; TRBD2 aligns across 8 bases. Sequenced input: blood. The receptor was derived from an elderly man in good health. In DNA, the CDR3 is TGCGCCAGCAGCGCGGGACTAGTACCCTACAATGAGCAGTTCTTC. Translating it yields CASSAGLVPYNEQFF.